The 2 T cell receptor beta chains reported below all come from one sample, sequenced in a study of T cell changes during pregnancy in multiple sclerosis. Sequencing used immunoSEQ multiplex PCR; TCRdb keeps in-frame clones, though not all of them. Of around 40,000 clones in the sample, about nine tenths were seen once. The material was CD4+ T cells from peripheral blood mononuclear cells, obtained in the second trimester of pregnancy. The receptors shown here come from a female donor in good health, enrolled as a control in a pregnancy study.

The rearrangement joins TRBV28 to TRBJ1-2; 9 bases fit TRBD1. Trimming removed 5 bases from V and 1 base from J; junction bases left unmatched: 17. The CDR3 spans 19 residues. Germline CDR1 reads MDHEN; CDR2 reads SYDVKM. Here the CDR3 reads CASSQPTLAGTGINYGYTF. The CDR3 nucleotides are TGTGCCAGCAGTCAACCGACGCTCGCCGGGACAGGGATTAACTATGGCTACACCTTC.

This rearrangement joins TRBV5-1 to TRBJ2-5, with TRBD2 matching over 7 bases. V dropped 0 bases and J dropped 4; count of bases not matched to a gene: 3. Per the germline V gene, CDR1 is SGHRS and CDR2 is YFSETQ. CDR3 length: 14 amino acids. CDR3 residues: CASSLGLATETQYF. The CDR3 DNA reads as TGCGCCAGCAGCTTGGGACTAGCAACAGAGACCCAGTACTTC.